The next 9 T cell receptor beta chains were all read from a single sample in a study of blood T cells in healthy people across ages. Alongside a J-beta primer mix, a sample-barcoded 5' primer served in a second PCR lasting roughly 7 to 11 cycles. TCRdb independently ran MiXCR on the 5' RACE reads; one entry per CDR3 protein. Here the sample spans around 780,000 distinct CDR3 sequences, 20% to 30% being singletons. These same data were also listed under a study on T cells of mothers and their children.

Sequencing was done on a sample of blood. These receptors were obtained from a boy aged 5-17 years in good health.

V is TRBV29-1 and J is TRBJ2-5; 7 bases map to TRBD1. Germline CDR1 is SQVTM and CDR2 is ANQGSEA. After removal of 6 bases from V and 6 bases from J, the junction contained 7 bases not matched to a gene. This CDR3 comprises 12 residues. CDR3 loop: CSVQRGLQTQYF. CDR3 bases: TGCAGCGTCCAGAGGGGGCTTCAGACCCAGTACTTC. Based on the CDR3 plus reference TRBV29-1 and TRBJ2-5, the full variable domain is SAVISQKPSRDICQRGTSLTIQCQVDSQVTMMFWYRQQPGQSLTLIATANQGSEATYESGFVIDKFPISRPNLTFSTLTVSNMSPEDSSIYLCSVQRGLQTQYFGPGTRLLVL.

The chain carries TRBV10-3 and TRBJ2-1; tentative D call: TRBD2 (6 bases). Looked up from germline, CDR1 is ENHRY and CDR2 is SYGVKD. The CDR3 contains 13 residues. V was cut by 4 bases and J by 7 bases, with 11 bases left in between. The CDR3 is CAISGAAGNEQFF. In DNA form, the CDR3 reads TGTGCCATCAGTGGGGCCGCGGGGAATGAGCAGTTCTTC.

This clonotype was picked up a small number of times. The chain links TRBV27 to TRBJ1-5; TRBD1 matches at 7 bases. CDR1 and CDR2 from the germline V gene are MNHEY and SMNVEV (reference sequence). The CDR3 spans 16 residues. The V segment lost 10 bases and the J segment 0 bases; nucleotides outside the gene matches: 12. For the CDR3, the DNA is TGTGCCATCCACAATCCCGGGACAGATAGCAATCAGCCCCAGCATTTT. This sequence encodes CAIHNPGTDSNQPQHF.

The CDR3 sequence: CASSPRSEMNTEAFF. The CDR3, as DNA: TGTGCCAGCAGCCCCCGGTCCGAGATGAACACTGAAGCTTTCTTT. The chain employs TRBV5-4 and TRBJ1-1; D gene uncertain. CDR1 SGHNT and CDR2 YYREEE come from the germline V gene (reference sequence). Deletions cut 4 bases from V and 0 bases from J, with 13 bases between. CDR3 length: 15 residues.

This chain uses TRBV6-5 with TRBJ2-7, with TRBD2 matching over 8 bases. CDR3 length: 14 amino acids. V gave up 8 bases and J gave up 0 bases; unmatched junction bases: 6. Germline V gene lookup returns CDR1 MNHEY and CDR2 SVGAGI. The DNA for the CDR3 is TGTGCCAGCGGGGCGGGGGGCAACTCCTACGAGCAGTACTTC. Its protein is CASGAGGNSYEQYF.

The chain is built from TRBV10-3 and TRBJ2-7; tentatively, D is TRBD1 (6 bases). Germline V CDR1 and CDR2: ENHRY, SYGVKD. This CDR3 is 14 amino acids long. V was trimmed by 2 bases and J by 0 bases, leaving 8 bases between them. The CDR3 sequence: CAISERGSSYEQYF. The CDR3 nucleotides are TGTGCCATCAGTGAGAGGGGGAGCTCCTACGAGCAGTACTTC.

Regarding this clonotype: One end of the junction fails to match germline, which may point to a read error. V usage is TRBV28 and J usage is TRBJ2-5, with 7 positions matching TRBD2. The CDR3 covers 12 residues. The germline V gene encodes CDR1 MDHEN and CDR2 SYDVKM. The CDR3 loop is CTSRLAGETQYF. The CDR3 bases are TGTACCAGTCGACTAGCAGGAGAGACCCAGTACTTC.

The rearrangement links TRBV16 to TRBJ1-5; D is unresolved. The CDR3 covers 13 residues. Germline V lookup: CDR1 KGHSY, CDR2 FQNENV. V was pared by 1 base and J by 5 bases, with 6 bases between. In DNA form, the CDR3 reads TGTGCCAGCAGCCAATTAAAACATCAGCCCCAGCATTTT. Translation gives CASSQLKHQPQHF.

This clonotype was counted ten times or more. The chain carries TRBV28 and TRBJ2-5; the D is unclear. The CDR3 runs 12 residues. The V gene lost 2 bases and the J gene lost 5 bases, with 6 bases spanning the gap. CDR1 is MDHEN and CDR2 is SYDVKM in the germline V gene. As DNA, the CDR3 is TGTGCCAGCAGTTTAGTATATGAGACCCAGTACTTC. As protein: CASSLVYETQYF.